This T cell receptor beta chain originates from a study of cytomegalovirus exposure and HLA in healthy donors. This clone has a count of ten or more. Antigen unknown. J gave up 5 bases and V 1 base, and 5 bases lay outside the gene matches. Germline assignment: CDR1 SEHNR and CDR2 FQNEAQ (reference sequence). The CDR3 runs 15 residues. Whole-study results and caveats: Sequencing likely produced, as an artifact, a cluster of highly shared sequence variants. Among donors in an Asian-associated ancestry cluster, a later analysis reportedly found fewer N-insertions than the approximately 700-donor mean.

PCR employed 60 Vbeta and 13 Jbeta primers. Using immunoSEQ multiplex PCR, the repertoire was profiled, and TCRdb retains in-frame clones only, with some absent. The sample contains some 140,000 clones, about two thirds of which appear only once. The chain uses TRBV7-9 and TRBJ2-7, with TRBD2 matching over 10 bases. This receptor was obtained from a man aged 50 to 59 in good health and CMV-seropositive. Sequenced sample: PBMCs. This CDR3 reads CASSLGSGRLHEQYF. DNA for the CDR3: TGTGCCAGCAGCTTAGGTAGCGGGAGGCTCCACGAGCAGTACTTC. The entire variable domain, with the rest obtained from reference TRBV7-9 and TRBJ2-7, is as follows: DTGVSQNPRHKITKRGQNVTFRCDPISEHNRLYWYRQTLGQGPEFLTYFQNEAQLEKSRLLSDRFSAERPKGSFSTLEIQRTEQGDSAMYLCASSLGSGRLHEQYFGPGTRLTVT.